These 26 T cell receptor beta chains share one sample of origin, sequenced in a study of blood T cell repertoires in COVID-19. The table came from immunoSEQ multiplex PCR; TCRdb's copy has only in-frame clones and leaves some out. Among 250,000 or so clones, under 85% were seen once, and the ten largest hold 1.8%. Sequenced material: PBMCs or T cells enriched from blood (not recorded which). These receptors all come from a man aged 60-69 years who had recovered from COVID-19.

V usage is TRBV19 and J usage is TRBJ1-5, with TRBD1 matching 9 bases. Looked up from germline, CDR1 is LNHDA and CDR2 is SQIVND (reference sequence). The CDR3 covers 16 residues. The V segment lost 5 bases and the J segment 5 bases; nucleotides outside the gene matches: 10. The CDR3 loop is CASSPSDRGRYQPQHF. Written as DNA, the CDR3 is TGTGCCAGTAGTCCGTCGGACAGGGGACGATATCAGCCCCAGCATTTT.

This chain joins TRBV5-3 and TRBJ2-2, with TRBD1 matching 8 bases. TRBV5-3 counts as an open reading frame of uncertain function. CDR3 size: 18 residues. V lost 1 base to trimming and J lost 0 bases; unmatched junction nucleotides: 8. CDR3 nucleotides: TGTGCCAGAAGCTTGACTCCCCCGACAGGGGCGAACACCGGGGAGCTGTTTTTT. It specifies CARSLTPPTGANTGELFF.

This chain connects TRBV19 to TRBJ1-6; unclear D gene. Germline V CDR1 and CDR2: LNHDA, SQIVND (reference sequence). V lost 5 bases to trimming and J lost 7 bases, with 9 bases between them. The CDR3 sequence is 13 residues long. DNA of the CDR3: TGTGCCAGTAGTCCTCCCGGGAATTCACCCCTCCACTTT. Amino acids: CASSPPGNSPLHF. Combining the CDR3 with reference TRBV19 and TRBJ1-6 gives the whole variable domain DGGITQSPKYLFRKEGQNVTLSCEQNLNHDAMYWYRQDPGQGLRLIYYSQIVNDFQKGDIAEGYSVSREKKESFPLTVTSAQKNPTAFYLCASSPPGNSPLHFGNGTRLTVT.

This clone was found once. This chain uses TRBV24-1 with TRBJ2-1; a weak D match, TRBD1 (6 bases). Trimming took 2 bases from V and 10 from J, leaving 11 bases between them. CDR1 is KGHDR and CDR2 is SFDVKD in the germline V gene. The CDR3 consists of 13 residues. CDR3 coding DNA: TGTGCCACCAGTGATTCCGGACAGTACGAGCAGTTCTTC. Encoded protein: CATSDSGQYEQFF.

This clone occurred a few times. The rearrangement joins TRBV5-6 to TRBJ2-3, with 8 bases fitting TRBD2. Germline CDR1 SGHDT, CDR2 YYEEEE. The CDR3 covers 15 residues. V lost 0 bases to trimming and J lost 8 bases; unmatched junction nucleotides: 8. The CDR3 DNA reads as TGTGCCAGCAGCTTGGTCCGGGCGGGGGGAGCTACGCAGTATTTT. Amino acid sequence: CASSLVRAGGATQYF.

This sequence joins TRBV4-1 and TRBJ2-1; D possibly corresponds to TRBD2 (5 bases). CDR1 is MGHRA and CDR2 is YSYEKL in the germline V gene. CDR3 length equals 13 residues. Trimming took 0 bases from V and 12 from J, leaving 12 bases between them. CDR3 sequence reads: CASSQDRPRGQFF. The CDR3 bases are TGCGCCAGCAGCCAAGATAGGCCCCGGGGGCAGTTCTTC.

The genes are TRBV19 and TRBJ2-5, with D perhaps TRBD2 (5 bases). Trimming removed 0 bases from V and 5 bases from J, with 10 bases in between. The CDR3 is 14 amino acids. Germline CDR1 and CDR2: LNHDA and SQIVND (reference sequence). The CDR3 spells CASSIELVEETQYF. In DNA, the CDR3 is TGTGCCAGTAGTATAGAACTAGTAGAGGAGACCCAGTACTTC.

J is TRBJ1-4 and V is TRBV19; D gene unclear. Germline V gene data show CDR1 as LNHDA and CDR2 as SQIVND (reference sequence). V was shortened by 2 bases and J by 5 bases, with 12 bases between the two germline ends. The CDR3 is made up of 15 amino acids. CDR3 protein: CASSIWREGNEKLFF. The DNA for the CDR3 is TGTGCCAGTAGTATATGGAGGGAGGGCAATGAAAAACTGTTTTTT.

The CDR3 is CASSLVAGPSTGELFF. In DNA, the CDR3 is TGTGCCAGCAGCTTGGTGGCGGGCCCGAGCACCGGGGAGCTGTTTTTT. The rearrangement uses TRBV5-5 and TRBJ2-2; D is perhaps TRBD2 (5 bases). Trimming removed 0 bases from V and 4 bases from J, with 13 bases in between. The CDR3 is made up of 16 amino acids. In germline, CDR1 is SGHKS, CDR2 YYEKEE (reference sequence).

V gene TRBV7-9 combines with J gene TRBJ1-1; D is possibly TRBD1 (5 bases). The CDR3 loop spans 16 amino acids. Germline V gene sequence: CDR1 SEHNR, CDR2 FQNEAQ (reference sequence). V shed 1 base and J shed 4 bases, with 16 bases lying between them. Here the CDR3 reads CASSLEGGGVTTEAFF. DNA for the CDR3: TGTGCCAGCAGCTTAGAGGGAGGAGGGGTCACCACTGAAGCTTTCTTT.

V and J are TRBV4-3 and TRBJ1-6; D unresolved. CDR1 and CDR2 from the germline V gene are LGHNA and YSLEER. V was trimmed by 0 bases and J by 9 bases, leaving 6 bases between them. The CDR3 covers 13 residues. The CDR3 reads CASSQDTISPLHF. CDR3 nucleotides: TGCGCCAGCAGCCAAGATACAATTTCACCCCTCCACTTT.

CDR3 nucleotides: TGTGCCAGCAGCGCTAGGGACAGTTATAATTCACCCCTCCACTTT. Residues: CASSARDSYNSPLHF. The gene calls are TRBV9 and TRBJ1-6, with TRBD1 matching 7 bases. Unmatched junction bases numbered 4, after V lost 3 bases and J lost 4 bases. The CDR3 covers 15 residues. Germline CDR1 SGDLS, CDR2 YYNGEE.

The rearrangement joins TRBV6-5 to TRBJ2-7, with D possibly matching TRBD1 (5 bases). The CDR3 runs 16 residues. Germline assignment: CDR1 MNHEY and CDR2 SVGAGI. V was trimmed by 0 bases and J by 3 bases, leaving 15 bases between them. CDR3: CASSYSGRQGVYEQYF. The DNA for the CDR3 is TGTGCCAGCAGTTACTCGGGAAGGCAGGGTGTCTACGAGCAGTACTTC.

V gene TRBV6-6 combines with J gene TRBJ1-1; 12 bases match TRBD1. CDR1 and CDR2 (germline): MNHNY, SVGAGI (reference sequence). The CDR3 spans 14 residues. V dropped 6 bases and J dropped 8; count of bases not matched to a gene: 7. For the CDR3, the DNA is TGTGCCAGCAGGGCCGGGACAGGGGGCCCAGAAGCTTTCTTT. Translation gives CASRAGTGGPEAFF.

The V and J genes are TRBV11-2 and TRBJ2-3, with D possibly TRBD2 on 5 matching bases. Germline V gives CDR1 SGHAT, CDR2 FQNNGV. CDR3 length equals 15 residues. Trimming stripped 2 bases from V and 0 bases from J, with 9 bases between. The CDR3 reads CASSLTGISTDTQYF. As DNA, the CDR3 is TGTGCCAGCAGCTTAACCGGGATTAGCACAGATACGCAGTATTTT.

The rearrangement joins TRBV10-3 to TRBJ2-2, with TRBD1 matching 7 bases. The CDR3 consists of 16 residues. Germline V gives CDR1 ENHRY, CDR2 SYGVKD. Trimming cost V 7 bases and J 6 bases; bases outside gene matches: 14. The CDR3 is CAINPDRVGIPGELFF. The DNA for the CDR3 is TGTGCCATCAACCCTGACAGGGTAGGTATCCCCGGGGAGCTGTTTTTT.

The rearrangement uses TRBV11-3 and TRBJ2-5; a weak D match, TRBD2 (5 bases). The CDR3 is made up of 15 amino acids. Trimming stripped 5 bases from V and 4 bases from J, with 17 bases between. Germline lookup yields CDR1 SGHNT and CDR2 YENEEA. The CDR3 DNA sequence: TGTGCCAGCAGCCCCACCCGTACTAGAGGAGAGACCCAGTACTTC. This codes for CASSPTRTRGETQYF.

This clone was recorded at least ten times. V is TRBV19 and J is TRBJ2-3; perhaps TRBD2 as D (5 bases). The CDR3 spans 14 residues. V was pared by 6 bases and J by 6 bases, with 16 bases between. CDR1 is LNHDA, CDR2 SQIVND, per germline (reference sequence). The chain's CDR3 is CASRPTRASDTQYF. The CDR3, as DNA: TGTGCCAGTAGACCCACTAGAGCGTCCGATACGCAGTATTTT.

The CDR3 nucleotides are TGTGCCAGCAGCCTAACCGGGACAGGGACAACAGATACGCAGTATTTT. Amino acid sequence: CASSLTGTGTTDTQYF. The gene calls are TRBV3-1 (or the pseudogene TRBV3-2) and TRBJ2-3, with 9 bases lining up with TRBD1. Losses at the gene ends were 4 bases for V and 3 bases for J; bases not matched to a gene: 8. The CDR3 is 16 residues long. Per the germline V gene, CDR1 is LGHDT and CDR2 is YNNKEL (reference sequence).

V usage is TRBV5-1 and J usage is TRBJ1-1, with TRBD1 matching 7 bases. Germline trimming cut 4 bases from V and 6 bases from J; bases unmatched to any gene: 6. The germline CDR1 and CDR2 sequences are SGHRS and YFSETQ. The CDR3 consists of 13 residues. CDR3 sequence reads: CASSVQGSAEAFF. CDR3 sequence (DNA): TGCGCCAGCAGCGTACAGGGGTCAGCTGAAGCTTTCTTT.

The chain carries TRBV11-3 and TRBJ2-7, with TRBD2 matching over 8 bases. V was clipped by 5 bases and J by 1 base; unmatched bases: 4. The CDR3 has 14 residues. Per germline, CDR1 SGHNT and CDR2 YENEEA. CDR3 coding DNA: TGTGCCAGCAGCCGCGGGGGGCAATCCTACGAGCAGTACTTC. Amino acid sequence: CASSRGGQSYEQYF.

The rearrangement joins TRBV25-1 to TRBJ1-1; possible D gene TRBD1, 5 bases. The V end lost 6 bases, the J end lost 4 bases, and 15 bases lay between the germline ends. The CDR3 runs to 14 residues. In germline, CDR1 is MGHDK, CDR2 SYGVNS. In DNA form, the CDR3 reads TGTGCCAGCAGGGAGAGCAGGGAGGGCACTGAAGCTTTCTTT. Translation: CASRESREGTEAFF.

J is TRBJ1-1 and V is TRBV7-9, with 8 bases aligning to TRBD1. CDR3 length: 12 residues. The V gene end was trimmed by 5 bases and the J gene end by 8 bases; junction bases not matched to a gene: 4. Germline assignment: CDR1 SEHNR and CDR2 FQNEAQ (reference sequence). The CDR3 here is CASSGGDREAFF. Written as DNA, the CDR3 is TGTGCCAGCAGCGGGGGGGACAGGGAAGCTTTCTTT.

J is TRBJ2-3 and V is TRBV11-2; TRBD2 agrees at 8 bases. The CDR3 runs 16 residues. The germline V gene has CDR1 SGHAT and CDR2 FQNNGV. V was pared by 0 bases and J by 5 bases, with 7 bases of the junction left unmatched. CDR3 nucleotide sequence: TGTGCCAGCAGCTTAGATGGCCGGGGGGGTATAGATACGCAGTATTTT. Protein product: CASSLDGRGGIDTQYF.

On this clone: Distinct nucleotide sequences in the sample also encode this CDR3. The chain employs TRBV20-1 and TRBJ2-5, with D unresolved. The CDR3 consists of 11 residues. Between the trimmed V and J ends, which lost 0 bases and 4 bases, there was a span of 3 bases. Germline CDR1 DFQATT, CDR2 SNEGSKA (reference sequence). The DNA for the CDR3 is TGCAGTGCTAGAGATCGAGAGACCCAGTACTTC. It encodes CSARDRETQYF.

The genes are TRBV2 and TRBJ1-5, with 9 nucleotides matching TRBD1. The junction had 4 bases not matched to a gene; V was cut back by 7 bases and J by 6 bases. Germline assignment: CDR1 SNHLY and CDR2 FYNNEI. The CDR3 extends over 13 amino acids. CDR3 region: CASNRGLSQPQHF. Here the CDR3 DNA reads TGTGCCAGCAACAGGGGGCTTAGTCAGCCCCAGCATTTT. Based on the CDR3 plus reference TRBV2 and TRBJ1-5, the full variable domain is EPEVTQTPSHQVTQMGQEVILRCVPISNHLYFYWYRQILGQKVEFLVSFYNNEISEKSEIFDDQFSVERPDGSNFTLKIRSTKLEDSAMYFCASNRGLSQPQHFGDGTRLSIL.